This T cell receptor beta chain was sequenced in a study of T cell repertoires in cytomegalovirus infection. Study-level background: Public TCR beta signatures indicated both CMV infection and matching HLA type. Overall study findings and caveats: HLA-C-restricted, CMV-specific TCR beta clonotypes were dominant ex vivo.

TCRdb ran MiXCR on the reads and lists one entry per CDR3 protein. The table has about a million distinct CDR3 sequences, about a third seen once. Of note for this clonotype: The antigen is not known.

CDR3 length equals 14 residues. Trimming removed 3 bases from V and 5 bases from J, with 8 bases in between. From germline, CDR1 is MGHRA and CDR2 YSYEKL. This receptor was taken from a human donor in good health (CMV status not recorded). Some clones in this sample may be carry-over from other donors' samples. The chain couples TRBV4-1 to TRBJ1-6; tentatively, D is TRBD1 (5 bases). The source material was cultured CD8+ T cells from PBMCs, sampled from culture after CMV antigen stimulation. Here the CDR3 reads CASSQRTNNSPLHF. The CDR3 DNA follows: TGCGCCAGCAGCCAGCGGACAAATAATTCACCCCTCCACTTT.